This TCR beta chain stems from a study of T cell changes during pregnancy in multiple sclerosis (dated by TCRdb to about 2019). With regard to the full study: In women with multiple sclerosis, the researchers looked at how the T cell repertoire shifted as pregnancy progressed.

The receptor library was made with the immunoSEQ multiplex PCR assay. This is the immuneACCESS table as TCRdb keeps it, with only in-frame sequences that have V and J called. A part of the clones is gone; compared with another copy, unresolved V genes explain less than half, and the rest is unexplained. For this sample there are 50,000 to 65,000 clones; approximately 90% appear just once. The top ten clones comprise around 2.2% of the sample. This clone was found a few times. Its cognate antigen has yet to be identified. Base-call qualities are not available, and no considerably larger clone is one nucleotide away. Reading from cysteine to phenylalanine, the CDR3 counts 15 amino acids. Only the CDR3 part of the read is kept: 45 bases, read in frame from the first base. The germline V gene (reference sequence) specifies LNHDA as CDR1 and SQIVND as CDR2. V and J are truncated by 8 bases and 3 bases respectively, leaving an intervening sequence of 16 bases.

The sample here was peripheral blood, taken in the first trimester of pregnancy. This receptor chain uses TRBV19 and TRBJ2-2, with TRBD1 tentatively as D gene (6 bases match). This clonotype originated in a female donor in good health, enrolled as a control in a pregnancy study. The bases are TGTGCCAGTGTTAGCCCAACAGGGCACACCGGGGAGCTGTTTTTT. This gives the protein CASVSPTGHTGELFF.